The clone carrying this T cell receptor beta chain occurred a few times. The antigen remains undetermined. This entry comes from a study of vaccination effects on CD4 cells after COVID-19. For the study at large: Samples gathered post-vaccine arrived a median of 72 days past the second dose.

The data were produced by immunoSEQ multiplex PCR, yet TCRdb's version contains in-frame clones alone and is incomplete. The data contain about 40,000 clones, under 70% of them singletons. The CDR3 is made up of 13 amino acids. CDR1 SQVTM and CDR2 ANQGSEA come from the germline V gene. With 4 bases removed from V and 4 bases from J, the gap between germline ends came to 10 bases. CD4+ T cell isolation took place after 10 days of culture. Each participant was administered two doses of either the BNT162b2 or the mRNA-1273 vaccine. Nucleocapsid antibody tests were negative, and the vaccine recipients had no prior SARS-CoV-2 infection.

The sequence came from a human donor who received a COVID-19 vaccine. Source: CD4+ T cells from PBMCs cultured without peptide, taken after COVID-19 vaccination. V gene TRBV29-1 combines with J gene TRBJ2-2; D is unresolved. CDR3 coding DNA: TGCAGCGTTGGGGTGGGCGGCACCGGGGAGCTGTTTTTT. This sequence encodes CSVGVGGTGELFF.